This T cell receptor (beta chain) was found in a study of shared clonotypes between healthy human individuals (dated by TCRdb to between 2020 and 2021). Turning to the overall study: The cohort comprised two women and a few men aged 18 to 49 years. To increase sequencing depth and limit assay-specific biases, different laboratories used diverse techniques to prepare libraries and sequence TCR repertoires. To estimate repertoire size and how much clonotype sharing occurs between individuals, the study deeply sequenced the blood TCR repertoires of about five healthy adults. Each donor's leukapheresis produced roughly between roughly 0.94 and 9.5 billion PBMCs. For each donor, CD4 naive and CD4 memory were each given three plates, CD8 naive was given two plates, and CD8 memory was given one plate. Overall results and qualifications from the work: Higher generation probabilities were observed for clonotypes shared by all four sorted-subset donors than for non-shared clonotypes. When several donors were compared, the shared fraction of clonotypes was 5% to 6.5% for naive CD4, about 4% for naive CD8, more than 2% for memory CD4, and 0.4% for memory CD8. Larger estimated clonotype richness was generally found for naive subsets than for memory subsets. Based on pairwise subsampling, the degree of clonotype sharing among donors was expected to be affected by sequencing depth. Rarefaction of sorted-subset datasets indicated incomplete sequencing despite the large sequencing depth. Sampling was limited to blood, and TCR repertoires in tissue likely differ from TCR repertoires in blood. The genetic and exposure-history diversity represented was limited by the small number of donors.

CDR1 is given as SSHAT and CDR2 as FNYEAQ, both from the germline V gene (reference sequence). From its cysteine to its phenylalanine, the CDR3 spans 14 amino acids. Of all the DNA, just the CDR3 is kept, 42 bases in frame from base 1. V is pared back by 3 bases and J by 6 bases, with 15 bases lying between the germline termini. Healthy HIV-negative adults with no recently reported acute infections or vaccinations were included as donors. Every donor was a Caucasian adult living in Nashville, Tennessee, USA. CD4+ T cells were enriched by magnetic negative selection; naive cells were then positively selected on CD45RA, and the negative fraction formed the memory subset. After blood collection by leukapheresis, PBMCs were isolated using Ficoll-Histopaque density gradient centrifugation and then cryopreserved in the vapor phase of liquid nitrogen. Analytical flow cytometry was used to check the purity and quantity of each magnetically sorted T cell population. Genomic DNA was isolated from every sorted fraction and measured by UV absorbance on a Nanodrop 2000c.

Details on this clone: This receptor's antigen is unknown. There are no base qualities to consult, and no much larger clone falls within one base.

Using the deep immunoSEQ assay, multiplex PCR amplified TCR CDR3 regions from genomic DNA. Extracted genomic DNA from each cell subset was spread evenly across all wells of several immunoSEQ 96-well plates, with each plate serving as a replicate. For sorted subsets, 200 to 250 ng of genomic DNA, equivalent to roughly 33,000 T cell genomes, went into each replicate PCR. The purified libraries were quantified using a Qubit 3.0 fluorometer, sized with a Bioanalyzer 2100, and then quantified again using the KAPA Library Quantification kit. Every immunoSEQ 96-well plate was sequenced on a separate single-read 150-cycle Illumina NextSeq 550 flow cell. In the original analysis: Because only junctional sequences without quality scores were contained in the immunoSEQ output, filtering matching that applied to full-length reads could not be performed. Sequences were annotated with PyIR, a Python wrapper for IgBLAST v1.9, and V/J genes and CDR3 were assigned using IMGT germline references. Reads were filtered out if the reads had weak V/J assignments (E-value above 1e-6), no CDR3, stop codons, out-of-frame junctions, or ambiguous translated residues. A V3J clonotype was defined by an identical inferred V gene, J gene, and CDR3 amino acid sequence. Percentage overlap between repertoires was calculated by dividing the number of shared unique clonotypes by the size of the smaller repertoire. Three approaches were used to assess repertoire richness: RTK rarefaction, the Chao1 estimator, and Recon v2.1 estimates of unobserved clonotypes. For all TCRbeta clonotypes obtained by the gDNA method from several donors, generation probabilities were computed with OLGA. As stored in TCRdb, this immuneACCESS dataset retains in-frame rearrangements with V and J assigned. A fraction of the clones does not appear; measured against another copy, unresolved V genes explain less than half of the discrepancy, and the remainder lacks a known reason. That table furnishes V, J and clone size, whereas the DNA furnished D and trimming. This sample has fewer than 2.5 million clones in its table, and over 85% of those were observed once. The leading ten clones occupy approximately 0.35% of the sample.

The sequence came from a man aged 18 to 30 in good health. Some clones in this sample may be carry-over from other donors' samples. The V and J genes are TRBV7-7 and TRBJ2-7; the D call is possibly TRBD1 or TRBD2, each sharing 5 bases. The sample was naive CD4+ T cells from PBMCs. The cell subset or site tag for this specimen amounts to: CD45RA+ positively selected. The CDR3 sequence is CASSFGTPVCEQYF. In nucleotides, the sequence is TGTGCCAGCAGCTTCGGGACGCCTGTCTGCGAGCAGTACTTC. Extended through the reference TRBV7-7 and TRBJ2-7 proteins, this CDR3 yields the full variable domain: GAGVSQSPRYKVTKRGQDVTLRCDPISSHATLYWYQQALGQGPEFLTYFNYEAQPDKSGLPSDRFSAERPEGSISTLTIQRTEQRDSAMYRCASSFGTPVCEQYFGPGTRLTVT.